These 13 T cell receptor beta chains share one sample of origin, sequenced in a study of T cell changes during pregnancy in multiple sclerosis. Assay used: immunoSEQ multiplex PCR; TCRdb lists only in-frame clones, some missing. The table includes about 110,000 clones, 80% to 95% detected once. Material: peripheral blood, obtained after pregnancy. The receptor source for this set is a female donor with multiple sclerosis, enrolled in a pregnancy study.

This clone was seen a single time. The V call is TRBV7-9, the J call TRBJ2-2; 7 nucleotides agree with TRBD2. This CDR3 spans 16 amino acids. Germline CDR1 reads SEHNR; CDR2 reads FQNEAQ (reference sequence). The J segment lost 1 base and the V segment lost 5 bases, leaving 7 bases of the junction unmatched. CDR3 in DNA: TGTGCCAGCAGCCCATTCACGGGAGGGAACACCGGGGAGCTGTTTTTT. It specifies CASSPFTGGNTGELFF.

This chain uses TRBV5-1 with TRBJ2-1; 13 nucleotides match TRBD2. The J segment lost 13 bases and the V segment lost 4 bases, leaving 8 bases of the junction unmatched. The CDR3 covers 14 residues. Germline loops: CDR1 SGHRS, CDR2 YFSETQ. The CDR3 loop reads CASSGLAGDQTQFF. CDR3 in DNA: TGCGCCAGCAGCGGACTAGCGGGAGACCAGACCCAGTTCTTC.

The rearrangement joins TRBV11-1 to TRBJ2-1, with TRBD2 matching over 8 bases. Germline V lookup: CDR1 SGHAT, CDR2 FQDESV (reference sequence). The CDR3 totals 17 residues. With 5 bases clipped from V and 1 base from J, the junction kept 10 bases outside the gene matches. The CDR3 nucleotides read TGTGCCAGCAGCCCCCGGGAGGGGCGTGGATCCTACAATGAGCAGTTCTTC. Its protein product is CASSPREGRGSYNEQFF. Together with reference TRBV11-1 and TRBJ2-1, the CDR3 gives the full variable domain: EAEVAQSPRYKITEKSQAVAFWCDPISGHATLYWYRQILGQGPELLVQFQDESVVDDSQLPKDRFSAERLKGVDSTLKIQPAELGDSAMYLCASSPREGRGSYNEQFFGPGTRLTVL.

The V call is TRBV19, the J call TRBJ2-7; 7 bases map to TRBD1. The CDR3 has 15 residues. From germline, CDR1 is LNHDA and CDR2 SQIVND (reference sequence). With V trimmed by 4 bases and J by 5 bases, 11 bases remained unmatched. In nucleotides, the CDR3 is TGTGCCAGTAGTACCCCCCGGGACAGTTTGAACGAGCAGTACTTC. Protein sequence: CASSTPRDSLNEQYF.

This chain links TRBV30 with TRBJ2-3, with 7 bases lining up with TRBD1. The CDR3 sequence is 16 residues long. The ends lost 4 bases at V and 2 bases at J; junction bases unmatched: 12. CDR1 GTSNPN and CDR2 SVGIG come from the germline V gene (reference sequence). The CDR3 DNA reads as TGTGCCTGGAAGGACAGGCTAAAACTCTCCACAGATACGCAGTATTTT. Its protein is CAWKDRLKLSTDTQYF.

The V gene is TRBV29-1, the J gene TRBJ2-1, with no clear D. CDR1 SQVTM and CDR2 ANQGSEA come from the germline V gene. CDR3 length: 10 amino acids. V lost 4 bases, J lost 10 bases, and 8 bases lay in between. CDR3 loop: CSVVNGEQFF. For the CDR3, the DNA is TGCAGCGTTGTAAATGGCGAGCAGTTCTTC.

The chain links TRBV6-1 to TRBJ1-2; 10 bases line up with TRBD1. The V and J ends lost 4 bases and 5 bases, in that order; junction bases with no gene match: 4. Germline loops: CDR1 MNHNS, CDR2 SASEGT. The CDR3 length is 14 residues. The CDR3 nucleotides read TGTGCCAGCAGTGGCCGGGACAGGGGATATGGCTACACCTTC. It specifies CASSGRDRGYGYTF.

V is TRBV7-6 and J is TRBJ1-1, with 7 bases fitting TRBD1. With 3 bases clipped from V and 0 bases from J, the junction kept 7 bases outside the gene matches. The CDR3 loop spans 16 amino acids. Germline CDR1 SGHVS, CDR2 FNYEAQ. The CDR3 coding sequence is TGTGCCAGCAGCTTCCATCGACAGGGCATGAACACTGAAGCTTTCTTT. Translating gives CASSFHRQGMNTEAFF.

A few counts support this clone. This chain uses TRBV11-2 with TRBJ1-6; 7 positions match TRBD1. The CDR3 has 13 amino acids. Trimming removed 4 bases from V and 8 bases from J; junction bases left unmatched: 2. Germline-derived CDR1 and CDR2 are SGHAT and FQNNGV. As DNA, the CDR3 is TGTGCCAGCAGCTACCAGGGGGATTCACCCCTCCACTTT. Its protein product is CASSYQGDSPLHF.

The chain has TRBV27 and TRBJ2-1, with a tentative D call TRBD2 (6 bases). This CDR3 is built from 17 residues. Germline V gene data show CDR1 as MNHEY and CDR2 as SMNVEV (reference sequence). V was trimmed by 4 bases and J by 5 bases, leaving 21 bases between them. CDR3 DNA sequence: TGTGCCAGCAGTTCCCCTACAGGAACTAGCACGGACAATGAGCAGTTCTTC. Amino acids: CASSSPTGTSTDNEQFF.

The chain employs TRBV5-1 and TRBJ2-1; TRBD2 agrees at 7 bases. There are 16 residues in the CDR3. Losses at the gene ends were 2 bases for V and 2 bases for J; bases not matched to a gene: 7. Germline CDR1 and CDR2: SGHRS and YFSETQ. As DNA, the CDR3 is TGCGCCAGCAGCTTCCTGGGCGGGAGAGCCTACAATGAGCAGTTCTTC. Its protein is CASSFLGGRAYNEQFF.

J is TRBJ1-2 and V is TRBV2, with unresolved D. V gave up 5 bases and J gave up 2 bases, with 9 bases separating them. CDR3 length equals 13 residues. CDR1 and CDR2 from the germline V gene are SNHLY and FYNNEI. The CDR3 region has the DNA TGTGCCAGCAGTTTCGAGACAAACTATGGCTACACCTTC. Its translation is CASSFETNYGYTF.

The CDR3 protein is CASSPQGGGEKLFF. DNA for the CDR3: TGTGCCAGCAGCCCACAGGGCGGGGGAGAAAAACTGTTTTTT. The rearrangement links TRBV5-4 to TRBJ1-4; D possibly corresponds to TRBD1 (6 bases). The CDR3 has 14 residues. Per germline, CDR1 SGHNT and CDR2 YYREEE (reference sequence). With 4 bases removed from V and 8 bases from J, the gap between germline ends came to 15 bases.